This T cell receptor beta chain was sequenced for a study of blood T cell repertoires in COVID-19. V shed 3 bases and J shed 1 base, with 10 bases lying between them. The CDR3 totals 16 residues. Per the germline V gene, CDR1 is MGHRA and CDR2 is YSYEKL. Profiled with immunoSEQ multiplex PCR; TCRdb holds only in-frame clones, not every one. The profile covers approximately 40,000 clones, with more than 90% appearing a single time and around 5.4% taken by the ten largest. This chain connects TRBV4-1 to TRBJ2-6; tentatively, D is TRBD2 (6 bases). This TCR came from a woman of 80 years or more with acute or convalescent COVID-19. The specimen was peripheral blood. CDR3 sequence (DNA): TGCGCCAGCAGCCAGAGGCGGGGATCTGGGGCCAACGTCCTGACTTTC. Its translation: CASSQRRGSGANVLTF.